By frequency in the sample, the clone carrying this T cell receptor beta chain is medium-sized. Its matching antigen is unknown. This sample was taken from a study of metastatic and nonmetastatic thyroid tumors. On the study more broadly: Repertoire comparisons spanned blood and tumor or nodule tissue from malignant and benign thyroid patients.

No patient received treatment before thyroid surgery. Regarding the study as a whole: Reportedly, malignant thyroid tumors had significantly higher TCR beta diversity than benign nodules, in blood and tumor.

As originally analysed: The study built a papillary thyroid cancer distant-metastasis classifier from CDR3 differences across clinicopathological groups. Using MiXCR, TCRdb re-called clones from the PCR reads. These V and J calls rely on TCRdb rather than the paper's analysis. The sample includes 11,000 to 15,000 clones, around a quarter of them seen just once. The clonotype originates from a female donor with papillary thyroid cancer or a benign thyroid nodule (not recorded which). Some clones in this sample may be carry-over from other donors' samples. Sequenced input: blood.

The CDR3 here is CASSLLGQGYTEAFF. CDR3 nucleotide sequence: TGTGCCAGCAGTTTATTGGGACAGGGTTATACTGAAGCTTTCTTT. The gene calls are TRBV27 and TRBJ1-1; 9 bases fit TRBD1. The CDR3 runs to 15 residues. CDR1 MNHEY and CDR2 SMNVEV come from the germline V gene (reference sequence). The junction had 5 bases not matched to a gene; V was cut back by 1 base and J by 5 bases.